This TCR beta chain was obtained from a study of cytomegalovirus exposure and HLA in healthy donors. On the study more broadly: Earlier sequencing of 150 million to 200 million T cells yielded around 100 million unique TCR beta sequences.

Concerning this clone: Its specificity is not known.

Researchers ran the PCR with 60 Vbeta and 13 Jbeta primers. Some clones are missing from TCRdb's copy, which holds only in-frame ones; the method was immunoSEQ multiplex PCR. This table has some 150,000 clones, over 60% appearing once. V lost 0 bases to trimming and J lost 5 bases, with 16 bases between them. The CDR3 runs 16 residues. CDR1 and CDR2 from the germline V gene are LNHNV and YYDKDF (reference sequence). General study results and limits: TCR beta chain V- and J-gene trimming was linked, in a later analysis, to a missense variant in DCLRE1C. In a later analysis, an Asian-associated ancestry cluster reportedly showed fewer N-insertions than the roughly 700-donor mean.

The chain couples TRBV15 to TRBJ2-5; a weak D match, TRBD1 (6 bases). What was sequenced was PBMCs. This sequence originates from a woman aged 50 to 60 in good health and CMV-seronegative. CDR3 sequence (DNA): TGTGCCACCAGCAGAGATTGGGACACCCTGGGGGAGACCCAGTACTTC. Its translation is CATSRDWDTLGETQYF.